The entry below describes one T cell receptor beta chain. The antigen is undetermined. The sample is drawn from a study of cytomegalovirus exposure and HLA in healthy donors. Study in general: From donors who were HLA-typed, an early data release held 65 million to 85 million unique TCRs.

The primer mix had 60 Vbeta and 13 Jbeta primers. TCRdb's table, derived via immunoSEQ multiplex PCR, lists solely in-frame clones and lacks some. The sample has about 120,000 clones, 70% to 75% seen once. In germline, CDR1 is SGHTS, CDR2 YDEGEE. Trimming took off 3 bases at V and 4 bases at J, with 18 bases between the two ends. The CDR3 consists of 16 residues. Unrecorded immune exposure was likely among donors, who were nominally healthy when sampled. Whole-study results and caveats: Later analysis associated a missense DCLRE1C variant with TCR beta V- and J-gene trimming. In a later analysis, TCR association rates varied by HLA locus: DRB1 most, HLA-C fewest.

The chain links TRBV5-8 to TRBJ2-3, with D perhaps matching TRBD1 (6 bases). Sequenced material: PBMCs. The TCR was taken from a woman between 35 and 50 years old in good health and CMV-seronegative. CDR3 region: CASSSRQAGAADTQYF. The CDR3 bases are TGTGCCAGCAGCTCTCGCCAGGCAGGGGCGGCAGATACGCAGTATTTT.